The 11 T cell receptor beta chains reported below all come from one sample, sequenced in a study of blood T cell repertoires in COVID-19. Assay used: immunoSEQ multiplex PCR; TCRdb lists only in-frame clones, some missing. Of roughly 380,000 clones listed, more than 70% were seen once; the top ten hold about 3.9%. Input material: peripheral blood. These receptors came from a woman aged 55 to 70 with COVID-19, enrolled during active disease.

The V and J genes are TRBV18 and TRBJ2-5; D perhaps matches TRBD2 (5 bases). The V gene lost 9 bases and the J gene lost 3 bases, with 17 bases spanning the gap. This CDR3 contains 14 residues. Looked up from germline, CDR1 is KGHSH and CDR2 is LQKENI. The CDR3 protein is CASRDFGPEETQYF. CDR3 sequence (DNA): TGTGCCAGTCGGGATTTCGGGCCGGAAGAGACCCAGTACTTC.

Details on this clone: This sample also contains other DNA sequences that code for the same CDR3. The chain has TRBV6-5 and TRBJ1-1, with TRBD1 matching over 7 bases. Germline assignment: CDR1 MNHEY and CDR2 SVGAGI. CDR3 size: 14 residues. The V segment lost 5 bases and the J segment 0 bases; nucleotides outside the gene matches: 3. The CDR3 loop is CASSRQGMNTEAFF. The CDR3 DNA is TGTGCCAGCAGTCGACAGGGCATGAACACTGAAGCTTTCTTT.

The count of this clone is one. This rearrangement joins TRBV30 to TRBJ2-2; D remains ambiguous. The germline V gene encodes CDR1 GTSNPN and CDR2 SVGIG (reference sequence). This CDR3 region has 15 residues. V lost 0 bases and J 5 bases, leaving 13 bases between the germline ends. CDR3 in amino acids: CAWSVKRDYTGELFF. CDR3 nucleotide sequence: TGTGCCTGGAGTGTCAAGCGCGATTATACCGGGGAGCTGTTTTTT.

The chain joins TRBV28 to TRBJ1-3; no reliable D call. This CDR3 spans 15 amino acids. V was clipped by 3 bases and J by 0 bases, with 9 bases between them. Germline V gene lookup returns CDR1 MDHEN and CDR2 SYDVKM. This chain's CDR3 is CASSLRPSSGNTIYF. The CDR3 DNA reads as TGTGCCAGCAGTTTGAGGCCAAGCTCTGGAAACACCATATATTTT. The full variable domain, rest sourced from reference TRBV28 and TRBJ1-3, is DVKVTQSSRYLVKRTGEKVFLECVQDMDHENMFWYRQDPGLGLRLIYFSYDVKMKEKGDIPEGYSVSREKKERFSLILESASTNQTSMYLCASSLRPSSGNTIYFGEGSWLTVV.

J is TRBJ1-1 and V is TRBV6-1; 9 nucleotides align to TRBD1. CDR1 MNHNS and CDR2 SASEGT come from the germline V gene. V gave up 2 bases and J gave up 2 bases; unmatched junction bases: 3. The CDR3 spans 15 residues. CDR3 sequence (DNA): TGTGCCAGCAGTGAAAGGGACAGGGTTAACACTGAAGCTTTCTTT. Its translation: CASSERDRVNTEAFF.

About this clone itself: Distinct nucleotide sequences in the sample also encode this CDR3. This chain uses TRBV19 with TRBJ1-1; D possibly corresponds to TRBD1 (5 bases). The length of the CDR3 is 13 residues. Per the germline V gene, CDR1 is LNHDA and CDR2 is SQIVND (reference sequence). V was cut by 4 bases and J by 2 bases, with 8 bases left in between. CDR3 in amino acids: CASSSRANTEAFF. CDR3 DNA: TGTGCCAGTAGTAGCAGGGCTAACACTGAAGCTTTCTTT.

The CDR3, as DNA: TGCGCCAGCAGCCACCTAGACAGGAACAACTATGGCTACACCTTC. Encoded protein: CASSHLDRNNYGYTF. The V call is TRBV4-1, the J call TRBJ1-2; D is perhaps TRBD1 (6 bases). The germline V and J ends were trimmed by 3 bases and 2 bases, with 13 bases remaining between them. The CDR3 has 15 residues. Germline V gives CDR1 MGHRA, CDR2 YSYEKL.

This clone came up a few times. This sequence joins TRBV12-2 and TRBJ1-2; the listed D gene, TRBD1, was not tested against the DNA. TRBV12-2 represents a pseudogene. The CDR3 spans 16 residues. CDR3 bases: TGTGCAAGTCGCTTAGCCCTAAAGGGGGACAACTATGGCTACACCTTC. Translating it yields CASRLALKGDNYGYTF.

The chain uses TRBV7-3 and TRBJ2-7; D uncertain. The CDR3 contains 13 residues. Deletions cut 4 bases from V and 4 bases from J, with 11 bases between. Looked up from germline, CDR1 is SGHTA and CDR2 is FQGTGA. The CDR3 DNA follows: TGTGCCAGCAGCTCCTTGCCCGGGTACGAGCAGTACTTC. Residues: CASSSLPGYEQYF. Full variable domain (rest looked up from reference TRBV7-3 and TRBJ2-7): GAGVSQTPSNKVTEKGKYVELRCDPISGHTALYWYRQSLGQGPEFLIYFQGTGAADDSGLPNDRFFAVRPEGSVSTLKIQRTERGDSAVYLCASSSLPGYEQYFGPGTRLTVT.

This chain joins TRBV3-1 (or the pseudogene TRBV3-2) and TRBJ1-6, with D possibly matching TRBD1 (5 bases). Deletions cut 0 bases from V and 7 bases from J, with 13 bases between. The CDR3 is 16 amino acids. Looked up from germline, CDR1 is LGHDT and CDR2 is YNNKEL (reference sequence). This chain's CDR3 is CASSQDLPGRNSPLHF. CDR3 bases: TGTGCCAGCAGCCAAGACTTGCCAGGGAGGAATTCACCCCTCCACTTT.

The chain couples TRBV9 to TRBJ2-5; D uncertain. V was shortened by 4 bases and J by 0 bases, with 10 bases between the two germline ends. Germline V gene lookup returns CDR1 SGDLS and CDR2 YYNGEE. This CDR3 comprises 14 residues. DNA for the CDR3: TGTGCCAGCAGCCCCTCACAATACCAAGAGACCCAGTACTTC. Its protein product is CASSPSQYQETQYF.